The 3 T cell receptor beta chains below all came from one sample that was sequenced in a study of OX40 agonist ivuxolimab in advanced cancers. Assay: immunoSEQ multiplex PCR; the TCRdb copy retains only in-frame clones and omits some. Of fewer than 90,000 clones in the sample, 75% to 90% are singletons; the top ten hold around 0.4%. The sequencing used CD4+ or CD8+ T cells sorted from blood, collected in a trial of the OX40 agonist ivuxolimab. Source of these receptors: an adult with an advanced solid tumor such as melanoma, head and neck, liver or kidney cancer.

This clone turned up a few times. The chain joins TRBV5-1 to TRBJ1-1; D is perhaps TRBD1 (6 bases). V was pared by 3 bases and J by 2 bases, with 11 bases between. Germline V gene data show CDR1 as SGHRS and CDR2 as YFSETQ. This CDR3 has 14 amino acids. CDR3 DNA sequence: TGCGCCAGCAGCTCCGGGACACCAAACACTGAAGCTTTCTTT. This translates into CASSSGTPNTEAFF.

This clone showed up just a few times. Within the sample, other DNA sequences also encode this same CDR3. The chain carries TRBV2 and TRBJ1-1; D might be TRBD1 (6 bases). Per germline, CDR1 SNHLY and CDR2 FYNNEI. The CDR3 spans 14 residues. V lost 4 bases and J 3 bases, leaving 12 bases between the germline ends. CDR3 sequence reads: CASSVPGDHTEAFF. Written as DNA, the CDR3 is TGTGCCAGCAGTGTTCCAGGGGACCACACTGAAGCTTTCTTT.

This chain links TRBV7-2 with TRBJ2-7; 8 bases line up with TRBD1. V trimming: 0 bases; J trimming: 5 bases; junction bases outside the gene matches: 6. Germline values: CDR1 SGHTA, CDR2 FQGNSA. There are 15 residues in the CDR3. CDR3 sequence reads: CASSLATGQGNEQYF. The CDR3, as DNA: TGTGCCAGCAGCTTAGCTACTGGACAGGGAAACGAGCAGTACTTC. Variable domain in full (rest from reference TRBV7-2 and TRBJ2-7): GAGVSQSPSNKVTEKGKDVELRCDPISGHTALYWYRQSLGQGLEFLIYFQGNSAPDKSGLPSDRFSAERTGGSVSTLTIQRTQQEDSAVYLCASSLATGQGNEQYFGPGTRLTVT.